This TCR beta chain emerged from a study of T cells expressing NK-cell markers. Germline V gene data show CDR1 as MNHEY and CDR2 as SVGEGT. The CDR3 is made up of 14 amino acids. TCRdb re-called the 5' RACE reads and catalogs CDR3 proteins one per entry, DNA excluded. The sample data list under 500,000 distinct CDR3 sequences. This chain connects TRBV6-2 or TRBV6-3 to TRBJ2-1; checking the TCRdb D call of TRBD2 is not possible without DNA. The material sequenced was blood T cells: a sorted CD56 or NKG2C T cell subset, CD4+ or CD8+ T cells, or bulk PBMC T cells (not recorded which). The clonotype was recovered from a woman aged 18-69 years in good health. The CDR3 is CASSLRGAYNEQFF.